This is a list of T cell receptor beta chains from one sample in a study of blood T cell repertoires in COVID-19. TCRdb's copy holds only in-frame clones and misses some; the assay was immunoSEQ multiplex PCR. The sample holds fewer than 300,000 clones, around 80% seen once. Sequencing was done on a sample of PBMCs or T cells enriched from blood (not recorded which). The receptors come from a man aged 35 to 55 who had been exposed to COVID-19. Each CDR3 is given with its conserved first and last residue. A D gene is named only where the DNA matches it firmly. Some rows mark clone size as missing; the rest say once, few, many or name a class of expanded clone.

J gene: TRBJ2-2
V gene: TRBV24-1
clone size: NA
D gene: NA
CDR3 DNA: TGTGCCACCAGTGAGTCCGCAGGGCACACCGGGGAGCTGTTTTTT
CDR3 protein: CATSESAGHTGELFF

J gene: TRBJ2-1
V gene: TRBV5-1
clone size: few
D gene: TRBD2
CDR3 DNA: TGCGCCAGCAGCTTGGGGACTAGCGGGGTTGAGCAGTTCTTC
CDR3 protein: CASSLGTSGVEQFF

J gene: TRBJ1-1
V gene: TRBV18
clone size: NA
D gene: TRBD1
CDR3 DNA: TGTGCCAGCTCGGACAGGGGCGCCGGGGGCACTGAAGCTTTCTTT
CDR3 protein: CASSDRGAGGTEAFF

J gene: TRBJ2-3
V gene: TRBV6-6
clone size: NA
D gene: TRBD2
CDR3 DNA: TGTGCCAGCAGTTACGGGGCGGGAGGGGGCACAGATACGCAGTATTTT
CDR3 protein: CASSYGAGGGTDTQYF

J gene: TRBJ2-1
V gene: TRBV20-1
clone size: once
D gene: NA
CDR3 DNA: TGCAGTGCTAGTCTCGATGAGCAGTTCTTC
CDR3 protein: CSASLDEQFF

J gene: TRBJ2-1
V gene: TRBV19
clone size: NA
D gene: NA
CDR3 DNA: TGTGCCAGTATGTTGGACAGCAGCTCCTACAATGAGCAGTTCTTC
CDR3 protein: CASMLDSSSYNEQFF

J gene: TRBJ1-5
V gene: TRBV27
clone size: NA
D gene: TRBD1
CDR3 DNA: TGTGCCAGCAGTTTAATTGGGCAGGGGGCATTTCACAATCAGCCCCAGCATTTT
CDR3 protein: CASSLIGQGAFHNQPQHF

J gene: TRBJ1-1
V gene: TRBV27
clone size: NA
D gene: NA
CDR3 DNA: TGTGCCAGCAGCTACGTGGACAGCATGAACACTGAAGCTTTCTTT
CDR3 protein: CASSYVDSMNTEAFF

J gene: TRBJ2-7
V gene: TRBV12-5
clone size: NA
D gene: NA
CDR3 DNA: TGTGCTAGTGGTTTGGTACTTGGAGGGAGGAGGACCTACGAGCAGTACTTC
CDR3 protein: CASGLVLGGRRTYEQYF

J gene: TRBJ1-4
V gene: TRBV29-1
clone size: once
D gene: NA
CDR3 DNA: TGCAGCGCTCGGGACACTGGTGCGGAAAAACTGTTTTTT
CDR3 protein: CSARDTGAEKLFF

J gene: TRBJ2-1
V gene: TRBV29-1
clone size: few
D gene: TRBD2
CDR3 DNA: TGCAGCGTTGAAGGAGTAACCCTGGGGACTAGCGTTGAGCAGTTCTTC
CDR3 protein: CSVEGVTLGTSVEQFF

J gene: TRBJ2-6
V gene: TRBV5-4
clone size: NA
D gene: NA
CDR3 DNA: TGTGCGCAGACAGACCCCTCTGGGGCCAACGTCCTGACTTTC
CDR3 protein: CAQTDPSGANVLTF

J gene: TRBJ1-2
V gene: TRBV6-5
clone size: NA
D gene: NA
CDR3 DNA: TGTGCCAGCAGTTACGGTTGGGGGGATGGCTACACCTTC
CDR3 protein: CASSYGWGDGYTF

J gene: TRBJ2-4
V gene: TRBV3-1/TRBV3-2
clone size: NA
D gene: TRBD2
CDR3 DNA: TGTGCCAGCAGCCAAGATCTGCCTAGCGGGAAAGTAGACTTC
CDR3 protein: CASSQDLPSGKVDF

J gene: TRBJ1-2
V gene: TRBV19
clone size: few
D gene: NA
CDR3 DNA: TGTGCCAGTAGTTTTCAGGGCCGTGGGGGCTACACCTTC
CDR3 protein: CASSFQGRGGYTF

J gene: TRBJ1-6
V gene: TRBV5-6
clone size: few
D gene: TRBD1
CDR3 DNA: TGTGCCAGCAGCTTACCGGGACAGGGGGCGAAACCCCTCCACTTT
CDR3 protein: CASSLPGQGAKPLHF

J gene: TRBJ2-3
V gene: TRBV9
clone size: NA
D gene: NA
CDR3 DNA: TGTGCCAGCAGCGTAGGAGGGTTTCAAGCAGATACGCAGTATTTT
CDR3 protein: CASSVGGFQADTQYF

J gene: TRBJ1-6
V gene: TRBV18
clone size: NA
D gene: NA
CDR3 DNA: TGTGCCAGCTCTCGGAACAGGGATTCACCCCTCCACTTT
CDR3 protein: CASSRNRDSPLHF

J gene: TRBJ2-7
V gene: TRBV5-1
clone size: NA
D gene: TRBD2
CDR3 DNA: TGCGCCAGCAGCTGGGGCGGGGGTGGCGAGCAGTACTTC
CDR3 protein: CASSWGGGGEQYF

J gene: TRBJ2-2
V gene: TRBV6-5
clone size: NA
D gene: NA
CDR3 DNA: TGTGCCAGCCCGCAACCCGGGTCCGGGGAGCTGTTTTTT
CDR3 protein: CASPQPGSGELFF

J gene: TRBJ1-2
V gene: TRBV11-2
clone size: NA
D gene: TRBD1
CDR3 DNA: TGTGCCAGCAGCTTAGCTTTGGTCAGGGGGAACTATGGCTACACCTTC
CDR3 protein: CASSLALVRGNYGYTF

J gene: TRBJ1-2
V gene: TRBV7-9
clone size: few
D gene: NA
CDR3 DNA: TGTGCCAGCAGCGTCAACATACAGGAACCCTCCTCTGGCTACACCTTC
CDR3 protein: CASSVNIQEPSSGYTF

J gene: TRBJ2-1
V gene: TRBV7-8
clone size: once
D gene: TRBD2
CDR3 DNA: TGTGCCAGCAGCTCGCGGGGGATCTCCTACAATGAGCAGTTCTTC
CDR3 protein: CASSSRGISYNEQFF

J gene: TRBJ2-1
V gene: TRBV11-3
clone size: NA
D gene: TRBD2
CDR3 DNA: TGTGCCAGCAGCATTAGCGGGCTTACCTACAATGAGCAGTTCTTC
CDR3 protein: CASSISGLTYNEQFF

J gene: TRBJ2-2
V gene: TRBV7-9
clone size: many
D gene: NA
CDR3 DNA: TGTGCCAGCAGCTTAGGGGGGAGGATTTCCGGGGAGCTGTTTTTT
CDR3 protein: CASSLGGRISGELFF

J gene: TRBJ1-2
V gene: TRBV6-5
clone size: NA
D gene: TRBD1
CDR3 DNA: TGTGCCAGCACTTCGGGACAGGACTATGGCTACACCTTC
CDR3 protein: CASTSGQDYGYTF

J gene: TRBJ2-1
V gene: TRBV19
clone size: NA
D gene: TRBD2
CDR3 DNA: TGTGCCAGTAGTTTTTGGGTAGCGGGTGGGAATGAGCAGTTCTTC
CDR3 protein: CASSFWVAGGNEQFF

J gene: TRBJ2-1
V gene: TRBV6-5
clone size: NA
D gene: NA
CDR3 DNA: TGTGCCAGCAGTTACTCGACAGGAAACAATGAGCAGTTCTTC
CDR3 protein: CASSYSTGNNEQFF

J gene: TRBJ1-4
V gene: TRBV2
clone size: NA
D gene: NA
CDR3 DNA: TGTGCCAGCACCACCGACAGAGCAACTAATGAAAAACTGTTTTTT
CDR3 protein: CASTTDRATNEKLFF

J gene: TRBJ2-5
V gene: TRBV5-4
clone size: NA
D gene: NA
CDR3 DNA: TGTGCCAGCAGCCGGAATAGCGGTAGGGAGACCCAGTACTTC
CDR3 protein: CASSRNSGRETQYF

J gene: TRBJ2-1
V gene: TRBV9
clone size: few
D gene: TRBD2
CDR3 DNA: TGTGCCAGCAGCGCCGGGACTAGCAGGGATGAGCAGTTCTTC
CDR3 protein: CASSAGTSRDEQFF

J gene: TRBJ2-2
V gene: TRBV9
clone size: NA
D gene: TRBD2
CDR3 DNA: TGTGCCAGCCGACCGGGACTACCCTACACCGGGGAGCTGTTTTTT
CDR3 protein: CASRPGLPYTGELFF

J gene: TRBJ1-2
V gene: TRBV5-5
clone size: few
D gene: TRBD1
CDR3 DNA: TGTGCCAGCAGCTTTAAACGAGAGACAGGGGACGGCTACACCTTC
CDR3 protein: CASSFKRETGDGYTF

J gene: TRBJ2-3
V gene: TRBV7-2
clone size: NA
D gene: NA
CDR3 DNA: TGTGCCAGCAGCTTAGGTTGGGTGGGAGGAGATACGCAGTATTTT
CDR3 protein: CASSLGWVGGDTQYF